The rows below give T cell receptor beta chains drawn from one sample of a study of siplizumab effects on memory and regulatory T cells. Data came from immunoSEQ multiplex PCR; TCRdb stores just in-frame clones and leaves some out. The sample gives about 91,000 clones, 80% to 95% of which show up once; over 5.5% is in the top ten. The sample comprised CD8+ T cells sorted from blood. The receptor set was obtained from a human donor in good health. Each CDR3 is given with its conserved first and last residue. D genes are given only for firm matches. Size is omitted from some rows. Given values are once, few, many or a class for expanded clones.

D,size,V,J,CDR3,DNA
NA,few,TRBV10-1,TRBJ2-7,CASSEFYEQYF,TGCGCCAGCAGTGAGTTCTACGAGCAGTACTTC
TRBD1,NA,TRBV4-2,TRBJ1-1,CASSQGTATEAFF,TGTGCCAGCAGCCAGGGGACAGCCACTGAAGCTTTCTTT
TRBD1,NA,TRBV4-1,TRBJ1-6,CASSQEGGQRNSPLHF,TGCGCCAGCAGCCAAGAGGGGGGACAGCGAAATTCACCCCTCCACTTT
TRBD1,NA,TRBV4-1,TRBJ2-7,CASSPTPPGQGAYEQYF,TGCGCCAGCAGCCCCACTCCACCGGGACAGGGGGCCTACGAGCAGTACTTC
TRBD1,NA,TRBV4-3,TRBJ1-1,CASSQLGQMNTEAFF,TGCGCCAGCAGCCAATTGGGACAGATGAACACTGAAGCTTTCTTT
NA,NA,TRBV7-7,TRBJ1-1,CASSLQMAIMKEAFF,TGTGCTAGCAGCTTACAGATGGCAATAATGAAAGAAGCTTTCTTT
NA,once,TRBV2,TRBJ2-1,CASSDGPYNEQFF,TGTGCCAGCAGTGACGGACCGTACAATGAGCAGTTCTTC
NA,NA,TRBV6-6,TRBJ2-1,CASIRESGNEQFF,TGTGCCAGCATCCGAGAAAGCGGGAATGAGCAGTTCTTC
NA,NA,TRBV9,TRBJ2-2,CASSVAQGTPNTGELFF,TGTGCCAGCAGCGTAGCCCAGGGGACACCGAACACCGGGGAGCTGTTTTTT
NA,NA,TRBV5-1,TRBJ2-7,CASSLDPGSSYEQYF,TGCGCCAGCAGCTTGGATCCAGGCAGTAGCTACGAGCAGTACTTC
NA,few,TRBV19,TRBJ1-1,CASHHGHTEAFF,TGTGCCAGTCACCACGGCCACACTGAAGCTTTCTTT
TRBD1,NA,TRBV27,TRBJ2-2,CASRVTGTSGELFF,TGTGCCAGCAGGGTGACAGGGACATCCGGGGAGCTGTTTTTT
NA,NA,TRBV7-9,TRBJ2-4,CASSSGLNIQYF,TGTGCCAGCAGCTCAGGATTAAACATTCAGTACTTC
TRBD1,NA,TRBV7-9,TRBJ1-2,CASSSYRGYGYTF,TGTGCCAGCAGCTCGTACAGGGGCTATGGCTACACCTTC
NA,once,TRBV29-1,TRBJ2-7,CSVAGTLPYEQYF,TGCAGCGTCGCCGGGACACTTCCCTACGAGCAGTACTTC
TRBD1,NA,TRBV7-6,TRBJ1-3,CASSLGGRDSYSGNTIYF,TGTGCCAGCAGCTTAGGTGGTCGGGACAGCTACTCTGGAAACACCATATATTTT
NA,NA,TRBV9,TRBJ2-7,CASSVDSGLNYEQYF,TGTGCCAGCAGCGTAGATTCGGGACTGAACTACGAGCAGTACTTC
NA,NA,TRBV4-2,TRBJ2-7,CASSQDGNEQYF,TGTGCCAGCAGCCAAGATGGGAACGAGCAGTACTTC
NA,few,TRBV10-2,TRBJ1-5,CASRADGFYQPQHF,TGCGCCAGCAGGGCTGACGGGTTCTATCAGCCCCAGCATTTT
TRBD1,NA,TRBV7-9,TRBJ2-7,CASSFWAGGVEDYEQYF,TGTGCCAGCAGCTTCTGGGCAGGGGGCGTAGAAGACTACGAGCAGTACTTC
TRBD1,NA,TRBV4-3,TRBJ1-2,CASSHTTGANYGYTF,TGCGCCAGCAGCCACACGACAGGGGCTAACTATGGCTACACCTTC
NA,once,TRBV7-9,TRBJ2-7,CASSPPLTGGPYEQYF,TGTGCCAGCAGCCCCCCCCTTACGGGGGGCCCATACGAGCAGTACTTC